This TCR beta chain originates from a study of OX40 agonist ivuxolimab in advanced cancers. Study information: Prior anti-PD-1, anti-PD-L1 or anti-CTLA-4 therapy was allowed; approximately 40% had some.

There are 13 residues in the CDR3. CDR1 LNHDA and CDR2 SQIVND come from the germline V gene (reference sequence). The V gene end was trimmed by 3 bases and the J gene end by 5 bases; junction bases not matched to a gene: 3. TCRdb keeps only in-frame clones here, not all; method: immunoSEQ multiplex PCR. The sample shows 65,000 to 90,000 clones, more than 80% of them seen only once. This rearrangement joins TRBV19 to TRBJ1-1, with 7 bases identical to TRBD1. Material: CD4+ or CD8+ T cells sorted from blood, obtained in a trial of the OX40 agonist ivuxolimab. The receptor was isolated from an adult with an advanced solid tumor such as melanoma, head and neck, liver or kidney cancer. CDR3 coding DNA: TGTGCCAGTAGTATGAAGACAGGGACTGAAGCTTTCTTT. Encoded protein: CASSMKTGTEAFF. Based on the CDR3 plus reference TRBV19 and TRBJ1-1, the full variable domain is DGGITQSPKYLFRKEGQNVTLSCEQNLNHDAMYWYRQDPGQGLRLIYYSQIVNDFQKGDIAEGYSVSREKKESFPLTVTSAQKNPTAFYLCASSMKTGTEAFFGQGTRLTVV.